Sequencing of this TCR beta chain was carried out in a study of cytotoxic CD8 clonotypes in ibrutinib-treated CLL. Study background: Of the patients, roughly 10 were relapsed/refractory, some 15 treatment-naive and 17 to 18 IGHV unmutated. Responses comprised 24 partial and 2 complete; at median approximately 70 months, approximately 14 remained remitted and about twelve progressed.

Germline lookup yields CDR1 MGHRA and CDR2 YSYEKL. There are 17 residues in the CDR3. V lost 0 bases, J lost 4 bases, and 16 bases lay in between. Study-wide points: Samples were collected at differing times from sustained-remission and progressing patients.

Comment on this clone: Its specificity is not known.

Some clones are missing from TCRdb's copy, which holds only in-frame ones; the method was immunoSEQ multiplex PCR. The sample lists about 120,000 clones, 58% occurring once. The starting material was PBMCs, obtained after 24 months of ibrutinib treatment. The sequence was obtained from a human donor with chronic lymphocytic leukemia. The chain couples TRBV4-1 to TRBJ2-1; D is ambiguous. This CDR3 is CASSQESWGTIYNEQFF. The CDR3 DNA is TGCGCCAGCAGCCAAGAATCGTGGGGAACCATTTACAATGAGCAGTTCTTC.